This record covers a single TCR beta chain. Its antigen is still unknown. The CDR3 extends over 15 amino acids. The germline gives CDR1 SGHTA, CDR2 FQGNSA. Trimming removed 1 base at V and 0 bases at J, with 6 bases between. The entry originates in a study of monozygotic twins with cystic fibrosis. The wider study: With roughly 16 PCR cycles, barcoded libraries came from about 3.2 micrograms of fragmented DNA. Study-wide results and limits: J usage was most co-twin-similar in 8 of 16 pairs, V in 13. Unrelated CF individuals shared fewer identical clonotypes than monozygotic CF twins.

Profiling relied on immunoSEQ multiplex PCR, and the TCRdb table lists in-frame clones only, not all of them. The repertoire includes roughly 13,000 clones, over 80% of them detected once, and 9.3% sits in the top ten. The source material was blood. This clonotype originated in a girl aged 2 to 10 with cystic fibrosis. The chain uses TRBV7-2 and TRBJ2-2; D ambiguous. CDR3 DNA: TGTGCCAGCAGCTTAGGCCAGGCGAACACCGGGGAGCTGTTTTTT. Its translation: CASSLGQANTGELFF.